This T cell receptor beta chain was recorded in a study of T cell clonotyping in hematopoietic cell transplantation. TCRdb's copy holds only in-frame clones and misses some; the assay was immunoSEQ multiplex PCR. The sample yields over 10,000 clones, approximately 89% seen once. This clone was observed a handful of times. Specimen: peripheral blood mononuclear cells. The sequence came from a human donor who either received an allogeneic hematopoietic cell transplant for a myeloid malignancy or was a related donor (not recorded which). Some clones in this sample may be carry-over from other donors' samples.

The CDR3 sequence is CASSLGTANTEAFF. The CDR3 DNA sequence: TGCGCCAGCAGCTTGGGGACAGCGAACACTGAAGCTTTCTTT. The rearrangement links TRBV5-1 to TRBJ1-1; weak D call: TRBD1 (6 bases). The germline V and J ends were trimmed by 0 bases and 1 base, with 7 bases remaining between them. Germline values: CDR1 SGHRS, CDR2 YFSETQ. This CDR3 has 14 amino acids. The complete variable domain, with remaining parts taken from reference TRBV5-1 and TRBJ1-1, reads KAGVTQTPRYLIKTRGQQVTLSCSPISGHRSVSWYQQTPGQGLQFLFEYFSETQRNKGNFPGRFSGRQFSNSRSEMNVSTLELGDSALYLCASSLGTANTEAFFGQGTRLTVV.